The 24 T cell receptor beta chains below come from one sample, sequenced in a study of cytomegalovirus exposure and HLA in healthy donors. The primer mix had 60 Vbeta and 13 Jbeta primers. Some clones are missing from TCRdb's copy, which holds only in-frame ones; the method was immunoSEQ multiplex PCR. The table has about 110,000 clones, less than 70% seen once. Sequenced: PBMCs. The receptors shown here come from a woman aged 70 to 79 in good health and CMV-seropositive.

V usage is TRBV2 and J usage is TRBJ2-3; no clear D. The CDR3 extends over 15 amino acids. CDR1 SNHLY and CDR2 FYNNEI come from the germline V gene. The V and J ends lost 5 bases and 2 bases respectively, with 14 bases between them. CDR3 protein: CASSIQASPTDTQYF. The CDR3 nucleotides read TGTGCCAGCAGTATTCAGGCCTCACCCACAGATACGCAGTATTTT.

The chain couples TRBV20-1 to TRBJ1-2, with D unclear. Per the germline V gene, CDR1 is DFQATT and CDR2 is SNEGSKA (reference sequence). The CDR3 loop spans 10 amino acids. V was pared by 6 bases and J by 8 bases, with 10 bases between. The DNA for the CDR3 is TGCAGTGCCCGAAGGGAGGGCTACACCTTC. Amino acid sequence: CSARREGYTF.

In its sample, this clone was seen a few times. The CDR3 nucleotides read TGTGCCAGCAGCCAGACAGGTGAGCCCCAGCATTTT. This encodes CASSQTGEPQHF. The rearrangement links TRBV7-6 to TRBJ1-5, with D maybe TRBD1 (6 bases). Germline V lookup: CDR1 SGHVS, CDR2 FNYEAQ. Trimming took 5 bases from V and 8 from J, leaving 10 bases between them. The length of the CDR3 is 12 residues.

The genes are TRBV6-1 and TRBJ1-5, with D perhaps matching TRBD1 (5 bases). The CDR3 totals 15 residues. With 3 bases removed from V and 8 bases from J, the gap between germline ends came to 17 bases. CDR1 is MNHNS and CDR2 is SASEGT in the germline V gene. CDR3 DNA sequence: TGTGCCAGCAGTGATCAGGCGGGGGGGAGTGAGCCCCAGCATTTT. Translating gives CASSDQAGGSEPQHF.

CDR3 DNA: TGTGCCAGCAGTACGGCGGGACAGGGACTGTATGAGCAGTTCTTC. It specifies CASSTAGQGLYEQFF. The chain recombines TRBV6-5 with TRBJ2-1, with 9 bases that match TRBD1. The CDR3 sequence is 15 residues long. Germline lookup yields CDR1 MNHEY and CDR2 SVGAGI. V was pared by 5 bases and J by 8 bases, with 10 bases of the junction left unmatched.

This chain joins TRBV18 and TRBJ1-5; 7 positions agree with TRBD1. The CDR3 consists of 15 residues. Trimming removed 4 bases from V and 2 bases from J; junction bases left unmatched: 5. CDR1 and CDR2 (germline): KGHSH, LQKENI. In DNA form, the CDR3 reads TGTGCCAGCTCACTCGACAGGGTTGGCAATCAGCCCCAGCATTTT. It encodes CASSLDRVGNQPQHF.

The chain recombines TRBV5-1 with TRBJ1-2, with 9 bases that match TRBD1. The CDR3 totals 15 residues. J gave up 2 bases and V 0 bases, and 2 bases lay outside the gene matches. In germline, CDR1 is SGHRS, CDR2 YFSETQ. CDR3 in DNA: TGCGCCAGCAGCTTGGAAACAGGGGGCAACTATGGCTACACCTTC. It translates to CASSLETGGNYGYTF.

V is TRBV30 and J is TRBJ2-7, with D maybe TRBD1 (5 bases). The V and J ends lost 3 bases and 10 bases respectively, with 19 bases between them. Germline V gene data show CDR1 as GTSNPN and CDR2 as SVGIG (reference sequence). This CDR3 is 13 amino acids long. The CDR3 bases are TGTGCCTGGAGCAAGACTCAGGGTACCGGCCAGTACTTC. The encoded protein is CAWSKTQGTGQYF.

For this clone: A junction boundary mismatches the germline segment, possibly from a read error. This chain uses TRBV7-9 with TRBJ1-2; TRBD1 might be the D (6 bases). CDR3 size: 11 residues. CDR1 is SEHNR, CDR2 FQNEAQ, per germline (reference sequence). The CDR3 protein is CASSSDYREYF. The CDR3 nucleotides read TGTGCCAGCAGCTCCGATTACAGGGAATACTTC.

The chain carries TRBV2 and TRBJ1-5, with D possibly TRBD1 on 6 matching bases. The CDR3 covers 14 residues. CDR1 SNHLY and CDR2 FYNNEI come from the germline V gene. Trimming removed 8 bases from V and 1 base from J, with 12 bases in between. CDR3 DNA sequence: TGTGCCAGCGATACAGGGATGAGCAATCAGCCCCAGCATTTT. Its translation is CASDTGMSNQPQHF.

The chain is built from TRBV5-1 and TRBJ1-4; 10 bases line up with TRBD1. Germline loops: CDR1 SGHRS, CDR2 YFSETQ. J lost 8 bases, V lost 4 bases, and 14 bases had no gene match. There are 17 residues in the CDR3. The CDR3 sequence: CASSASVAGTGDEKLFF. DNA for the CDR3: TGCGCCAGCAGCGCGAGCGTTGCCGGGACAGGGGACGAAAAACTGTTTTTT. Full variable domain (rest looked up from reference TRBV5-1 and TRBJ1-4): KAGVTQTPRYLIKTRGQQVTLSCSPISGHRSVSWYQQTPGQGLQFLFEYFSETQRNKGNFPGRFSGRQFSNSRSEMNVSTLELGDSALYLCASSASVAGTGDEKLFFGSGTQLSVL.

The chain joins TRBV6-5 to TRBJ2-5; 7 bases fit TRBD2. Germline loops: CDR1 MNHEY, CDR2 SVGAGI. V was clipped by 0 bases and J by 4 bases; unmatched bases: 5. This CDR3 comprises 15 residues. Here the CDR3 reads CASSYSGGIRETQYF. CDR3 in DNA: TGTGCCAGCAGTTACTCCGGGGGGATCCGAGAGACCCAGTACTTC.

This chain connects TRBV9 to TRBJ2-2, with 8 bases lining up with TRBD1. In germline, CDR1 is SGDLS, CDR2 YYNGEE. The CDR3 loop spans 16 amino acids. The trim removed 3 bases at V and 5 bases at J, leaving 9 bases unmatched. CDR3 sequence reads: CASSAEDRAGTGELFF. The CDR3 DNA reads as TGTGCCAGCAGCGCTGAGGACAGGGCGGGGACCGGGGAGCTGTTTTTT.

V gene TRBV4-1 combines with J gene TRBJ1-1, with 9 positions matching TRBD1. Germline CDR1 is MGHRA and CDR2 is YSYEKL. V trimming: 5 bases; J trimming: 5 bases; junction bases outside the gene matches: 12. The CDR3 extends over 16 amino acids. CDR3 bases: TGCGCCAGCAGCAGAAGAGGAGGGACAGGGAGGACTGAAGCTTTCTTT. It yields the protein CASSRRGGTGRTEAFF.

The rearrangement links TRBV5-1 to TRBJ1-1, with TRBD1 as a possible D gene (5 bases). The CDR3 runs to 15 residues. V was pared by 0 bases and J by 0 bases, with 9 bases between. Germline V gene lookup returns CDR1 SGHRS and CDR2 YFSETQ. Here the CDR3 reads CASSLETGMNTEAFF. The CDR3 DNA sequence: TGCGCCAGCAGCTTGGAAACAGGCATGAACACTGAAGCTTTCTTT.

The sample holds one count of this clone. The rearrangement links TRBV7-9 to TRBJ2-5; D is perhaps TRBD2 (5 bases). V lost 3 bases and J lost 3, with 11 bases in between. The germline gives CDR1 SEHNR, CDR2 FQNEAQ (reference sequence). The CDR3 is made up of 14 amino acids. Here the CDR3 reads CASSFAAAKETQYF. The CDR3, as DNA: TGTGCCAGCAGCTTCGCAGCGGCCAAAGAGACCCAGTACTTC.

The V call is TRBV30, the J call TRBJ2-2; D might be TRBD2 (5 bases). V lost 7 bases, J lost 5 bases, and 17 bases lay in between. CDR3 size: 14 residues. Looked up from germline, CDR1 is GTSNPN and CDR2 is SVGIG (reference sequence). CDR3 region: CASQELVGTGELFF. Written as DNA, the CDR3 is TGTGCCTCCCAGGAACTAGTTGGGACCGGGGAGCTGTTTTTT. The complete variable domain, with remaining parts taken from reference TRBV30 and TRBJ2-2, reads SQTIHQWPATLVQPVGSPLSLECTVEGTSNPNLYWYRQAAGRGLQLLFYSVGIGQISSEVPQNLSASRPQDRQFILSSKKLLLSDSGFYLCASQELVGTGELFFGEGSRLTVL.

The rearrangement links TRBV4-1 to TRBJ2-2; 9 bases are a match to TRBD1. CDR1 and CDR2 from the germline V gene are MGHRA and YSYEKL. Trimming removed 1 base from V and 4 bases from J; junction bases left unmatched: 4. The CDR3 covers 16 residues. The CDR3 sequence: CASSQVNRGPTGELFF. The DNA for the CDR3 is TGCGCCAGCAGCCAAGTCAACAGGGGGCCCACCGGGGAGCTGTTTTTT.

The rearrangement uses TRBV5-1 and TRBJ2-7; a weak D match, TRBD1 (6 bases). The germline V gene has CDR1 SGHRS and CDR2 YFSETQ. V gave up 4 bases and J gave up 4 bases, with 12 bases separating them. This CDR3 has 13 amino acids. In nucleotides, the CDR3 is TGCGCCAGCAGCACCGACAGGAGTTACGAGCAGTACTTC. The encoded protein is CASSTDRSYEQYF.

This clone has a single count. The V call is TRBV7-2, the J call TRBJ2-7; the match to TRBD2 covers 10 bases. The V gene end was trimmed by 6 bases and the J gene end by 3 bases; junction bases not matched to a gene: 8. CDR1 and CDR2 from the germline V gene are SGHTA and FQGNSA. This CDR3 comprises 15 residues. The CDR3, as DNA: TGTGCCAGCAGTTCACGGACTAGCGGAGTCTACGAGCAGTACTTC. As protein: CASSSRTSGVYEQYF.

The J gene is TRBJ2-5, the V gene TRBV6-5; 7 bases are a match to TRBD2. V lost 0 bases to trimming and J lost 2 bases; unmatched junction nucleotides: 6. Germline CDR1 is MNHEY and CDR2 is SVGAGI. The CDR3 spans 16 residues. The CDR3 loop reads CASSYSGGGPQETQYF. In nucleotides, the CDR3 is TGTGCCAGCAGTTACTCTGGCGGGGGACCTCAAGAGACCCAGTACTTC.

The rearrangement links TRBV9 to TRBJ1-1; 10 bases are shared with TRBD1. Germline V lookup: CDR1 SGDLS, CDR2 YYNGEE. The ends lost 3 bases at V and 7 bases at J; junction bases unmatched: 3. The length of the CDR3 is 13 residues. The CDR3 loop is CASSGQGAGEAFF. The DNA for the CDR3 is TGTGCCAGCAGCGGACAGGGGGCAGGTGAAGCTTTCTTT.

This clone was found a few times. This sequence joins TRBV5-1 and TRBJ1-6; D is undetermined. The CDR3 contains 13 residues. V lost 4 bases to trimming and J lost 9 bases, with 11 bases between them. Germline lookup yields CDR1 SGHRS and CDR2 YFSETQ. CDR3 sequence reads: CASSPREGSPLHF. The CDR3 DNA follows: TGCGCCAGCAGCCCGAGGGAGGGTTCACCCCTCCACTTT. The full variable domain, with the rest looked up from reference TRBV5-1 and TRBJ1-6, is KAGVTQTPRYLIKTRGQQVTLSCSPISGHRSVSWYQQTPGQGLQFLFEYFSETQRNKGNFPGRFSGRQFSNSRSEMNVSTLELGDSALYLCASSPREGSPLHFGNGTRLTVT.

This clone was counted only a few times. The V call is TRBV10-1, the J call TRBJ2-1, with 8 positions matching TRBD2. V was clipped by 0 bases and J by 3 bases; unmatched bases: 7. The CDR3 is 17 residues long. Germline CDR1 is WNHNN and CDR2 is SYGVQD (reference sequence). The CDR3 sequence is CASSESGAGGLYNEQFF. In DNA, the CDR3 is TGCGCCAGCAGTGAGTCGGGGGCGGGGGGCCTCTACAATGAGCAGTTCTTC.